The 8 T cell receptor beta chains reported below all come from one sample, sequenced in a study of OX40 agonist ivuxolimab in advanced cancers. The table came from immunoSEQ multiplex PCR; TCRdb's copy has only in-frame clones and leaves some out. The sample contains about 64,000 clones, around 84% of which appear only once. Sequences were derived from CD4+ or CD8+ T cells sorted from blood, sampled in a trial of the OX40 agonist ivuxolimab. These receptors originate from an adult with an advanced solid tumor such as melanoma, head and neck, liver or kidney cancer.

The chain couples TRBV5-1 to TRBJ2-7; D ambiguous. Per germline, CDR1 SGHRS and CDR2 YFSETQ. Trimming removed 0 bases at V and 4 bases at J, with 14 bases between. The CDR3 is 15 residues long. The DNA of the CDR3 is TGCGCCAGCAGCTTGGCTGGGCAATCGATATACGAGCAGTACTTC. As protein: CASSLAGQSIYEQYF.

V and J are TRBV7-2 and TRBJ1-2, with TRBD1 matching over 8 bases. Germline V lookup: CDR1 SGHTA, CDR2 FQGNSA. The CDR3 totals 13 residues. V lost 8 bases to trimming and J lost 8 bases; unmatched junction nucleotides: 10. As DNA, the CDR3 is TGTGCCAGCTCAGGGGGCCCCATGGGCGGCTACACCTTC. It translates to CASSGGPMGGYTF.

This rearrangement joins TRBV11-2 to TRBJ1-1; D is perhaps TRBD1 (5 bases). Trimming shortened V by 1 base and J by 2 bases, and 14 bases separated the two germline ends. From germline, CDR1 is SGHAT and CDR2 FQNNGV. CDR3 length: 16 residues. CDR3 sequence: CASSLVGGVVNTEAFF. In DNA, the CDR3 is TGTGCCAGCAGCTTAGTTGGGGGGGTCGTCAACACTGAAGCTTTCTTT.

The J gene is TRBJ1-4, the V gene TRBV28; 7 positions match TRBD1. Germline CDR1 and CDR2: MDHEN and SYDVKM. V lost 6 bases, J lost 2 bases, and 6 bases stayed unmatched. CDR3 size: 15 residues. DNA for the CDR3: TGTGCCAGCAGGGCACAGGGGACTACTAATGAAAAACTGTTTTTT. Amino acids: CASRAQGTTNEKLFF.

V gene TRBV30 combines with J gene TRBJ1-4, with 7 bases that match TRBD1. The CDR3 spans 14 residues. Germline V lookup: CDR1 GTSNPN, CDR2 SVGIG (reference sequence). V dropped 3 bases and J dropped 7; count of bases not matched to a gene: 8. CDR3 DNA: TGTGCCTGGAGAGAACAGGGGAAGGGTGAAAAACTGTTTTTT. Translation: CAWREQGKGEKLFF.

This chain uses TRBV9 with TRBJ2-7; TRBD2 agrees at 9 bases. CDR3 length: 14 amino acids. CDR1 and CDR2 (germline): SGDLS, YYNGEE. V dropped 6 bases and J dropped 0; count of bases not matched to a gene: 4. CDR3 region: CASNPSGVSYEQYF. CDR3 bases: TGTGCCAGCAATCCTAGCGGGGTCTCCTACGAGCAGTACTTC.

The chain couples TRBV18 to TRBJ1-6; D may be TRBD1 (5 bases). In germline, CDR1 is KGHSH, CDR2 LQKENI. This CDR3 region has 14 residues. V was shortened by 1 base and J by 8 bases, with 9 bases between the two germline ends. The DNA for the CDR3 is TGTGCCAGCTCACCACTGACAGCCGATTCACCCCTCCACTTT. Protein: CASSPLTADSPLHF. Together with reference TRBV18 and TRBJ1-6, the CDR3 gives the full variable domain: NAGVMQNPRHLVRRRGQEARLRCSPMKGHSHVYWYRQLPEEGLKFMVYLQKENIIDESGMPKERFSAEFPKEGPSILRIQQVVRGDSAAYFCASSPLTADSPLHFGNGTRLTVT.

This chain links TRBV6-6 with TRBJ2-5; D possibly corresponds to TRBD1 (6 bases). The ends were cut back, 4 bases at V and 2 bases at J, with 14 bases in the middle. In germline, CDR1 is MNHNY, CDR2 SVGAGI (reference sequence). CDR3 length: 15 residues. CDR3 sequence (DNA): TGTGCCAGCAGTTCGAACAGGGTAGGACAAGAGACCCAGTACTTC. Amino acids: CASSSNRVGQETQYF.